The rows below give T cell receptor beta chains drawn from one sample of a study of blood T cell repertoires in COVID-19. Profiling relied on immunoSEQ multiplex PCR, and the TCRdb table lists in-frame clones only, not all of them. The data contain 210,000 or so clones, roughly 86% of them singletons. What was sequenced was peripheral blood. Receptors originate from a woman aged 55 to 70 with acute or convalescent COVID-19. Both conserved end residues are part of each CDR3. Fields, in order: V gene, J gene, clone size, D gene, CDR3 protein, CDR3 DNA. A D gene is named only where the DNA matches it firmly. Not all rows give a size; the values are once, few, many and, for expanded clones, a class.

TRBV5-1	TRBJ1-4	.	TRBD1	CASSSGTGGAYEKLFF	TGCGCCAGCAGCTCCGGGACAGGGGGCGCCTATGAAAAACTGTTTTTT
TRBV5-4	TRBJ1-1	.	.	CASKSSTLNTEAFF	TGTGCCAGCAAATCTAGCACCTTGAACACTGAAGCTTTCTTT
TRBV7-8	TRBJ2-5	.	TRBD1	CASSSGTGRETQYF	TGTGCCAGCAGCTCGGGGACAGGCAGAGAGACCCAGTACTTC
TRBV5-1	TRBJ2-7	.	TRBD2	CASSSGTSEIYEQYF	TGCGCCAGCAGCAGCGGGACTAGCGAGATTTACGAGCAGTACTTC
TRBV29-1	TRBJ1-2	.	.	CSGSGDDYGYTF	TGCAGCGGGTCAGGGGATGACTATGGCTACACCTTC
TRBV5-4	TRBJ1-5	once	.	CASSFGGETRGQPQHF	TGTGCCAGCAGCTTTGGGGGGGAAACTCGGGGCCAGCCCCAGCATTTT
TRBV5-6	TRBJ2-5	.	TRBD1	CASSLWTGRRQETQYF	TGTGCCAGCAGTTTGTGGACAGGGAGACGCCAAGAGACCCAGTACTTC
TRBV30	TRBJ1-6	.	TRBD1	CACRDRARSPLHF	TGTGCCTGCAGGGACAGGGCACGGTCACCCCTCCACTTT
TRBV3-1/TRBV3-2	TRBJ1-5	few	.	CASSQRGYSNQPQHF	TGTGCCAGCAGCCAACGAGGATATAGCAATCAGCCCCAGCATTTT
TRBV6-4	TRBJ2-5	.	.	CASSRGAGETQYF	TGTGCCAGCAGCCGCGGGGCGGGGGAGACCCAGTACTTC
TRBV5-1	TRBJ1-2	.	.	CASSLGTPSNYGYTF	TGCGCCAGCAGCTTGGGTACACCTTCTAACTATGGCTACACCTTC
TRBV18	TRBJ1-4	.	.	CASSPGAHEKLFF	TGTGCCAGCTCACCAGGGGCCCATGAAAAACTGTTTTTT
TRBV4-3	TRBJ2-7	.	TRBD1	CASSQEPPRTGASYEQYF	TGCGCCAGCAGCCAAGAACCCCCCCGGACAGGGGCCAGCTACGAGCAGTACTTC
TRBV25-1	TRBJ1-4	.	TRBD1	CASSSRQGLLREKLFF	TGTGCCAGCAGTAGCCGACAGGGACTTTTGAGGGAAAAACTGTTTTTT
TRBV12-5	TRBJ1-4	.	.	CASGLGLANEKLFF	TGTGCTAGTGGTTTGGGACTCGCTAATGAAAAACTGTTTTTT
TRBV28	TRBJ2-6	.	TRBD2	CASLLSGRGLGANVLTF	TGTGCCAGCCTGTTAAGCGGGAGAGGTCTTGGGGCCAACGTCCTGACTTTC
TRBV14	TRBJ1-6	.	TRBD1	CASSQLLTGGNSPLHF	TGTGCCAGCAGCCAACTCCTGACAGGGGGTAATTCACCCCTCCACTTT
TRBV28	TRBJ1-4	.	.	CASRLLNEKLFF	TGTGCCAGCAGACTTTTGAATGAAAAACTGTTTTTT
TRBV6-5	TRBJ2-5	.	TRBD2	CASSSILAPNQETQYF	TGTGCCAGCAGTTCCATACTAGCGCCCAACCAAGAGACCCAGTACTTC
TRBV14	TRBJ2-2	once	.	CASSRGGHGNTGELFF	TGTGCCAGCAGCCGGGGGGGCCACGGGAACACCGGGGAGCTGTTTTTT
TRBV28	TRBJ2-7	.	.	CASSLPRGGEQYF	TGTGCCAGCAGTTTACCGCGGGGAGGCGAGCAGTACTTC
TRBV30	TRBJ2-5	once	.	CACSGGEQETQYF	TGTGCCTGTAGCGGTGGGGAACAAGAGACCCAGTACTTC
TRBV28	TRBJ2-7	.	.	CASSLRGPPYEQYF	TGTGCCAGCAGTTTGCGGGGTCCTCCCTACGAGCAGTACTTC
TRBV2	TRBJ1-5	.	TRBD1	CASTLAGTGLYSNQPQHF	TGTGCCAGCACGCTCGCCGGGACAGGCCTTTATAGCAATCAGCCCCAGCATTTT
TRBV4-1	TRBJ1-2	.	.	CASSQGSGQAGYGYTF	TGCGCCAGCAGCCAAGGAAGTGGACAAGCGGGGTATGGCTACACCTTC
TRBV9	TRBJ1-3	.	.	CASSAQVSSGNTIYF	TGTGCCAGCAGCGCTCAGGTGAGCTCTGGAAACACCATATATTTT
TRBV6-5	TRBJ2-5	.	TRBD1	CASSSDRFRETQYF	TGTGCCAGCAGTTCGGACAGGTTCAGGGAGACCCAGTACTTC
TRBV15	TRBJ1-5	.	.	CATSRGGEGQPQHF	TGTGCCACCAGCAGAGGGGGGGAGGGTCAGCCCCAGCATTTT
TRBV29-1	TRBJ1-5	.	.	CSVQRGRGQPQHF	TGCAGCGTGCAAAGGGGGAGGGGACAGCCCCAGCATTTT
TRBV28	TRBJ1-2	.	.	CASSFSFAGENYGYTF	TGTGCCAGCAGTTTTTCTTTTGCAGGGGAGAACTATGGCTACACCTTC
TRBV18	TRBJ1-3	.	TRBD1	CASSLGQGLGAGNTIYF	TGTGCCAGCTCACTAGGACAGGGACTGGGCGCTGGAAACACCATATATTTT
TRBV7-9	TRBJ2-3	.	TRBD2	CASSFPFSGGGTDTQYF	TGTGCCAGCAGCTTTCCCTTTAGCGGGGGGGGCACAGATACGCAGTATTTT
TRBV5-1	TRBJ2-7	.	TRBD2	CASSLVPSPTSGGSYEQYF	TGCGCCAGCAGCTTGGTCCCCTCCCCTACTAGCGGGGGTTCCTACGAGCAGTACTTC
TRBV4-1	TRBJ2-7	.	TRBD1	CASSQPLGTGSYEQYF	TGCGCCAGCAGCCAACCTCTCGGGACAGGTTCCTACGAGCAGTACTTC
TRBV5-8	TRBJ2-3	once	TRBD1	CASSQLGQDTDTQYF	TGTGCCAGCAGCCAACTGGGACAGGACACAGATACGCAGTATTTT
TRBV7-2	TRBJ2-7	.	.	CASRPGSGSSYEQYF	TGTGCCAGCCGGCCCGGCTCGGGTTCCTCCTACGAGCAGTACTTC
TRBV19	TRBJ1-5	.	TRBD1	CASNRGPSGNQPQHF	TGTGCCAGTAATAGGGGGCCGTCTGGCAATCAGCCCCAGCATTTT
TRBV9	TRBJ1-6	once	TRBD1	CASSVDRAGSPLHF	TGTGCCAGCAGCGTGGACAGGGCTGGTTCACCCCTCCACTTT
TRBV11-2	TRBJ2-7	once	TRBD2	CASTIGLAGVYEQYF	TGTGCCAGCACGATCGGACTAGCGGGAGTATACGAGCAGTACTTC
TRBV6-5	TRBJ2-6	.	.	CASIRSSGANVLTF	TGTGCCAGCATTCGTAGCTCTGGGGCCAACGTCCTGACTTTC
TRBV24-1	TRBJ2-7	.	.	CATSDTPAYEQYF	TGTGCCACCAGTGATACCCCGGCCTACGAGCAGTACTTC
TRBV27	TRBJ2-1	once	TRBD2	CASRSGGYNEQFF	TGTGCCAGCAGGTCGGGGGGGTACAATGAGCAGTTCTTC
TRBV7-6	TRBJ1-2	.	.	CASSLASDRRVHAYGYTF	TGTGCCAGCAGCTTAGCGTCCGACAGGCGGGTCCATGCCTATGGCTACACCTTC
TRBV2	TRBJ1-2	.	TRBD1	CASSPGQPSPNYGYTF	TGTGCCAGCAGCCCGGGACAGCCCTCCCCTAACTATGGCTACACCTTC
TRBV5-6	TRBJ1-5	.	.	CASSLRSPGNQPQHF	TGTGCCAGCAGCTTGCGGAGTCCTGGCAATCAGCCCCAGCATTTT
TRBV5-4	TRBJ2-3	.	.	CASSSGGGATDTQYF	TGTGCCAGCAGCTCCGGTGGGGGGGCTACAGATACGCAGTATTTT
TRBV5-1	TRBJ2-2	few	.	CASSDGTLRQTGELFF	TGCGCCAGCAGCGACGGCACGTTGAGACAGACCGGGGAGCTGTTTTTT
TRBV30	TRBJ1-2	.	.	CAWSVGPRTELYGYTF	TGTGCCTGGAGTGTAGGTCCCCGGACAGAGCTCTATGGCTACACCTTC
TRBV3-1/TRBV3-2	TRBJ2-1	.	.	CASSQDASYNEQFF	TGTGCCAGCAGCCAAGATGCCAGCTACAATGAGCAGTTCTTC
TRBV9	TRBJ1-1	.	.	CASSETGLKAFF	TGTGCCAGCAGCGAGACAGGTTTGAAAGCTTTCTTT
TRBV15	TRBJ1-3	.	.	CATSTPGLTGNTIYF	TGTGCCACCAGCACCCCGGGACTTACTGGAAACACCATATATTTT
TRBV14	TRBJ2-4	few	.	CASSPLEGSEVKNIQYF	TGTGCCAGCAGCCCCCTAGAGGGAAGCGAAGTCAAAAACATTCAGTACTTC
TRBV6-6	TRBJ1-1	.	.	CASSDSLRGTGTEAFF	TGTGCCAGCAGCGATTCCCTTAGGGGGACCGGAACTGAAGCTTTCTTT
TRBV7-2	TRBJ1-1	.	.	CASSFGQTTEAFF	TGTGCCAGCAGCTTTGGACAGACCACTGAAGCTTTCTTT
TRBV2	TRBJ2-1	.	TRBD1	CASMTDEGQRQQFF	TGTGCCAGCATGACGGATGAGGGACAGAGACAGCAGTTCTTC